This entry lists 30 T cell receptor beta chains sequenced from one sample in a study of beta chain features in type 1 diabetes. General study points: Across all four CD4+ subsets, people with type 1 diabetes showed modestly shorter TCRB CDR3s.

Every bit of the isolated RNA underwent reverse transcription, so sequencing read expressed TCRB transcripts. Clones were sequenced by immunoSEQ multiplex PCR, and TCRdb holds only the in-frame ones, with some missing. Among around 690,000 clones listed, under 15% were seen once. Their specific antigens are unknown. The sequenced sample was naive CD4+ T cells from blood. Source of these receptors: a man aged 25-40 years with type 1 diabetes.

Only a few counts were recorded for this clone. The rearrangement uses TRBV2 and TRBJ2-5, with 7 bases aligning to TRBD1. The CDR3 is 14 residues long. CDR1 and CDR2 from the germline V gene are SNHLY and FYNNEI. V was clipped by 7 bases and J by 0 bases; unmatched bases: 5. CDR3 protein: CASTRGQNQETQYF. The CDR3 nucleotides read TGTGCCAGCACTAGGGGACAGAACCAAGAGACCCAGTACTTC.

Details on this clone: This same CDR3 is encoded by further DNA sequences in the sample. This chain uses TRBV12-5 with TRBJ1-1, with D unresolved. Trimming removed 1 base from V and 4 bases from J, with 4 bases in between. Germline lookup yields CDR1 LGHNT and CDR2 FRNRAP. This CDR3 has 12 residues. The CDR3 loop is CASGLEGTEAFF. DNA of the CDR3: TGTGCTAGTGGTTTGGAGGGCACTGAAGCTTTCTTT.

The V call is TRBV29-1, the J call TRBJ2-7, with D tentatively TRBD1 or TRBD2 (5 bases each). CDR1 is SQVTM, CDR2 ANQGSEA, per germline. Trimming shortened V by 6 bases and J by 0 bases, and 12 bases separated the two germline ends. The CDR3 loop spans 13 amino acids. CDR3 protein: CSVRGPNSYEQYF. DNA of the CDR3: TGCAGCGTGAGGGGCCCAAACTCCTACGAGCAGTACTTC.

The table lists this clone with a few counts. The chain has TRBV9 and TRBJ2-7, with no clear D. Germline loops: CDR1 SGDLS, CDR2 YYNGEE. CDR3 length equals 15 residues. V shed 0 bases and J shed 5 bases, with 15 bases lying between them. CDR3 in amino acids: CASSVGSRPTNEQYF. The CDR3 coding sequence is TGTGCCAGCAGCGTAGGATCCAGGCCCACTAACGAGCAGTACTTC. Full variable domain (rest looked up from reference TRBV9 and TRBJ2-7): DSGVTQTPKHLITATGQRVTLRCSPRSGDLSVYWYQQSLDQGLQFLIQYYNGEERAKGNILERFSAQQFPDLHSELNLSSLELGDSALYFCASSVGSRPTNEQYFGPGTRLTVT.

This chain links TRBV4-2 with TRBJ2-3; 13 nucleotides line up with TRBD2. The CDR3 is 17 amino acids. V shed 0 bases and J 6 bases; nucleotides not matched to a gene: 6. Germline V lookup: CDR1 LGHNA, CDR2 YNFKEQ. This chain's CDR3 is CASSQDLLAGGPDTQYF. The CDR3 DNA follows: TGTGCCAGCAGCCAAGATCTACTAGCGGGGGGGCCCGATACGCAGTATTTT.

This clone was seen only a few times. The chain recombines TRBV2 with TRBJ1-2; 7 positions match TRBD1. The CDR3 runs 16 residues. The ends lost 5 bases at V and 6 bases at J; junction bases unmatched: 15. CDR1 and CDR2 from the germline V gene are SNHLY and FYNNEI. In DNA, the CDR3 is TGTGCCAGCAGTCCTCAAGGGGGACAGACGTCTGATGGCTACACCTTC. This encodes CASSPQGGQTSDGYTF.

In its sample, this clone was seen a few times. CDR3 amino acids: CASSPGTGVYNEQFF. The CDR3 coding sequence is TGTGCCAGTAGTCCCGGGACAGGAGTATACAATGAGCAGTTCTTC. The chain combines TRBV19 with TRBJ2-1; 8 nucleotides match TRBD1. J was trimmed by 4 bases and V by 5 bases; bases with no gene match: 7. The CDR3 consists of 15 residues. Germline V gene data show CDR1 as LNHDA and CDR2 as SQIVND (reference sequence). The full variable domain, its missing parts supplied by reference TRBV19 and TRBJ2-1, is DGGITQSPKYLFRKEGQNVTLSCEQNLNHDAMYWYRQDPGQGLRLIYYSQIVNDFQKGDIAEGYSVSREKKESFPLTVTSAQKNPTAFYLCASSPGTGVYNEQFFGPGTRLTVL.

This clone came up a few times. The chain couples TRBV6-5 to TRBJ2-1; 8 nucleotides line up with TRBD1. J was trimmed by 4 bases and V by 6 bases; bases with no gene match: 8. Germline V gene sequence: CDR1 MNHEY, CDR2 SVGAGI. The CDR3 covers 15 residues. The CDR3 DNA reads TGTGCCAGCAGCCCCGACAGGGGCCTTTACAATGAGCAGTTCTTC. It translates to CASSPDRGLYNEQFF.

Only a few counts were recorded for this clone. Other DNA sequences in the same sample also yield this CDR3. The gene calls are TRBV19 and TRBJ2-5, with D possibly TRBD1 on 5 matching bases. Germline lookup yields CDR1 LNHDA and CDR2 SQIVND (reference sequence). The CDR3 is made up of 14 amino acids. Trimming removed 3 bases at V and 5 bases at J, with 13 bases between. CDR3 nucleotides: TGTGCCAGTAGTATTTCCCAGGGTCAGGAGACCCAGTACTTC. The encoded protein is CASSISQGQETQYF.

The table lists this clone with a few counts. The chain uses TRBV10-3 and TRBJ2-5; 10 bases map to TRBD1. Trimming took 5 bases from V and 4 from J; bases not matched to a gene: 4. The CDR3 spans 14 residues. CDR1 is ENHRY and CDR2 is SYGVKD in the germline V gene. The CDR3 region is CAISWGQGIETQYF. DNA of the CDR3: TGTGCCATCAGTTGGGGACAGGGGATAGAGACCCAGTACTTC.

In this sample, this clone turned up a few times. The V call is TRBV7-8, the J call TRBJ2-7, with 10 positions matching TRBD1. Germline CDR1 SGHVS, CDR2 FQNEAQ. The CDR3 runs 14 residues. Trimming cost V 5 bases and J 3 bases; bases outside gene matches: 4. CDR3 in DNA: TGTGCCAGCAGCAGGACAGGGGGAATCTACGAGCAGTACTTC. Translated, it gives CASSRTGGIYEQYF. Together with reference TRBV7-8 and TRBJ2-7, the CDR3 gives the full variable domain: GAGVSQSPRYKVAKRGQDVALRCDPISGHVSLFWYQQALGQGPEFLTYFQNEAQLDKSGLPSDRFFAERPEGSVSTLKIQRTQQEDSAVYLCASSRTGGIYEQYFGPGTRLTVT.

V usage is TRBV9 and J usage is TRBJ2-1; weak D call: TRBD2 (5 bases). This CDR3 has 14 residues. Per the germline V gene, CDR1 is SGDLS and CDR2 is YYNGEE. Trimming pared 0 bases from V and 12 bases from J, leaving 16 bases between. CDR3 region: CASSVATDSRGQFF. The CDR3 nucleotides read TGTGCCAGCAGCGTAGCTACGGATTCTCGGGGGCAGTTCTTC.

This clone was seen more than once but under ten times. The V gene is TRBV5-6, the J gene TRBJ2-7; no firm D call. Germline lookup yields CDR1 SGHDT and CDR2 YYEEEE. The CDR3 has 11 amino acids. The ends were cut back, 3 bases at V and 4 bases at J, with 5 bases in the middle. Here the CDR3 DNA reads TGTGCCAGCAGCTCAGGTTACGAGCAGTACTTC. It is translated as CASSSGYEQYF.

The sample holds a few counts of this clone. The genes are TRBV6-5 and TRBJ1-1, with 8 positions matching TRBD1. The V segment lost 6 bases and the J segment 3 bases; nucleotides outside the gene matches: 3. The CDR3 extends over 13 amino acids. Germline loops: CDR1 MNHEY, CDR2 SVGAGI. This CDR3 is CASRYRGYTEAFF. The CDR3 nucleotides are TGTGCCAGCAGGTACAGGGGGTACACTGAAGCTTTCTTT.

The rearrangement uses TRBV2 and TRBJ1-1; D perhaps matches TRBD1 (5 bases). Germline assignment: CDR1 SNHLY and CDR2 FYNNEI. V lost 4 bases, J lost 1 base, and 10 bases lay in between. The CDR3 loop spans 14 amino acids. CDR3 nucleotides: TGTGCCAGCAGTGTAGGGGCGAGGAACACTGAAGCTTTCTTT. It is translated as CASSVGARNTEAFF.

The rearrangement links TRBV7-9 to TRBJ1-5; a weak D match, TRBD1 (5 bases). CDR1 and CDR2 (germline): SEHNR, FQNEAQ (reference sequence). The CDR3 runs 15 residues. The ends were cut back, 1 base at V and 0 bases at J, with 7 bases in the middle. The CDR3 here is CASSLEGSSNQPQHF. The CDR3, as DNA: TGTGCCAGCAGCTTAGAGGGGTCTAGCAATCAGCCCCAGCATTTT.

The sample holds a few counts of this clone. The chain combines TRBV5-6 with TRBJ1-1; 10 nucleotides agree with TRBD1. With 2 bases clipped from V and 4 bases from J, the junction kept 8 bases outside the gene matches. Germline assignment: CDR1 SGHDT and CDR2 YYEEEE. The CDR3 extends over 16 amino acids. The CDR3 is CASSLAGTGVGTEAFF. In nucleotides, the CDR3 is TGTGCCAGCAGCTTAGCCGGGACAGGGGTAGGCACTGAAGCTTTCTTT.

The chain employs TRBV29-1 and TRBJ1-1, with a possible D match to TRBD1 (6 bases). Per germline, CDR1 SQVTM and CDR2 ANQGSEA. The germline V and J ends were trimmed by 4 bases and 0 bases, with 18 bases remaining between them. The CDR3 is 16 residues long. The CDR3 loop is CSVGDGGATLNTEAFF. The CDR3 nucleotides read TGCAGCGTTGGTGATGGGGGCGCAACTTTGAACACTGAAGCTTTCTTT.

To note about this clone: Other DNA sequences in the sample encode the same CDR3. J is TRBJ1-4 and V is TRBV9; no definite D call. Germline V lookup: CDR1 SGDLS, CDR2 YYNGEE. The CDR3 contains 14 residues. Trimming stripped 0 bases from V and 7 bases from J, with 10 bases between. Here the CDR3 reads CASSVEGMGEKLFF. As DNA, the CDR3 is TGTGCCAGCAGCGTAGAGGGAATGGGTGAAAAACTGTTTTTT.

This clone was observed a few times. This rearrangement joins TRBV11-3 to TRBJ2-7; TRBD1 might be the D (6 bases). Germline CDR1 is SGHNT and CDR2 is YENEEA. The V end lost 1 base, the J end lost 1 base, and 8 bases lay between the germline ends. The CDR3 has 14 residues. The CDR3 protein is CASSLGGQSYEQYF. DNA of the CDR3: TGTGCCAGCAGCTTAGGAGGACAGTCCTACGAGCAGTACTTC.

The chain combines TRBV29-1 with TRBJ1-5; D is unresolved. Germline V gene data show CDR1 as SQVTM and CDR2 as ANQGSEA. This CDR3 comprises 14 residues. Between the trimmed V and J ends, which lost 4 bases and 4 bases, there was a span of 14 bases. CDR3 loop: CSVAAGALNQPQHF. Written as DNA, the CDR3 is TGCAGCGTTGCGGCAGGCGCATTGAATCAGCCCCAGCATTTT.

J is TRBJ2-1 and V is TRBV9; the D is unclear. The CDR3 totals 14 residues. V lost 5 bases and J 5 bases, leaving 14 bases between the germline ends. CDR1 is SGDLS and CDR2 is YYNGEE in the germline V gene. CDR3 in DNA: TGTGCCAGCAGTTCCCTGACGGAGAACAATGAGCAGTTCTTC. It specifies CASSSLTENNEQFF.

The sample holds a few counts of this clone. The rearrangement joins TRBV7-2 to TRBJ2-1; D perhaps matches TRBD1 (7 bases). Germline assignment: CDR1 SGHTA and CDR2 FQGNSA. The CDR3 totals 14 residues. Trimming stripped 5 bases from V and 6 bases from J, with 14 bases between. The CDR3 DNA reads TGTGCCAGCAGCAACCAGGGGGGCCCCAATGAGCAGTTCTTC. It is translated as CASSNQGGPNEQFF.

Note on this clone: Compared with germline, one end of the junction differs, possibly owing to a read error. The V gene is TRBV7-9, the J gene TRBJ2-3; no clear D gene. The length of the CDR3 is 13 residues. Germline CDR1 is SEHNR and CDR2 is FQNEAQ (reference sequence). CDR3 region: CASSPESPDPRNF. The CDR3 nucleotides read TGTGCCAGCAGCCCCGAATCGCCGGACCCCAGGAATTTT.

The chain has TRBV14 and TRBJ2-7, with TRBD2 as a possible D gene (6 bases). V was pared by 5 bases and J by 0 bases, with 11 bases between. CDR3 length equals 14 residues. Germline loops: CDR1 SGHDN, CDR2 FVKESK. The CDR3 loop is CASSETRDSYEQYF. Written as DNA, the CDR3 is TGTGCCAGCAGCGAGACTAGGGACTCCTACGAGCAGTACTTC.

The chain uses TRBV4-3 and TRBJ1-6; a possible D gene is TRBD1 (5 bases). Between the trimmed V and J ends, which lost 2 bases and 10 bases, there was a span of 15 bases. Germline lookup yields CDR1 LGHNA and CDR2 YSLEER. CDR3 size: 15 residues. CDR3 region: CASSQHQGVGSPLHF. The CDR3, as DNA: TGCGCCAGCAGCCAACATCAGGGAGTGGGCTCACCCCTCCACTTT.

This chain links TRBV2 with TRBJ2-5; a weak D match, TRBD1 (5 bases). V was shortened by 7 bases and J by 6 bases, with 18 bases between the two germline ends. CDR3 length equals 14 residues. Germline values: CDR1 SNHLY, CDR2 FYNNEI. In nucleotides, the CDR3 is TGTGCCAGCACCCAAAGGGGCAGGGAAAAGACCCAGTACTTC. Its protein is CASTQRGREKTQYF. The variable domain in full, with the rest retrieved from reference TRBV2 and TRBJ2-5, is EPEVTQTPSHQVTQMGQEVILRCVPISNHLYFYWYRQILGQKVEFLVSFYNNEISEKSEIFDDQFSVERPDGSNFTLKIRSTKLEDSAMYFCASTQRGREKTQYFGPGTRLLVL.

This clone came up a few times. The CDR3 loop reads CASSLAEVGETQYF. CDR3 DNA: TGTGCCAGCAGCTTAGCCGAAGTGGGGGAGACCCAGTACTTC. The J gene is TRBJ2-5, the V gene TRBV7-9; D is unresolved. V was pared by 0 bases and J by 5 bases, with 10 bases between. The germline V gene has CDR1 SEHNR and CDR2 FQNEAQ (reference sequence). This CDR3 has 14 residues. The full variable domain, its missing parts supplied by reference TRBV7-9 and TRBJ2-5, is DTGVSQNPRHKITKRGQNVTFRCDPISEHNRLYWYRQTLGQGPEFLTYFQNEAQLEKSRLLSDRFSAERPKGSFSTLEIQRTEQGDSAMYLCASSLAEVGETQYFGPGTRLLVL.

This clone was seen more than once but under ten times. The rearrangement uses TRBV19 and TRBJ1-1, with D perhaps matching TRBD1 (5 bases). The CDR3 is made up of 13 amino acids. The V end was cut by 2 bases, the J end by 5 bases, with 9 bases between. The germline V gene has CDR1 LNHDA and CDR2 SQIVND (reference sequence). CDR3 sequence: CASSILGVTEAFF. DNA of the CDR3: TGTGCCAGTAGTATATTAGGGGTAACTGAAGCTTTCTTT.

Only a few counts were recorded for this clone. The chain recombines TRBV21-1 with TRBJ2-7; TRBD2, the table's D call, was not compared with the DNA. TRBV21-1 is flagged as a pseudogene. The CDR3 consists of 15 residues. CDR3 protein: CASSFAGQGGYEQYF. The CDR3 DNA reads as TGTGCCAGCAGCTTTGCCGGGCAGGGAGGATACGAGCAGTACTTC.